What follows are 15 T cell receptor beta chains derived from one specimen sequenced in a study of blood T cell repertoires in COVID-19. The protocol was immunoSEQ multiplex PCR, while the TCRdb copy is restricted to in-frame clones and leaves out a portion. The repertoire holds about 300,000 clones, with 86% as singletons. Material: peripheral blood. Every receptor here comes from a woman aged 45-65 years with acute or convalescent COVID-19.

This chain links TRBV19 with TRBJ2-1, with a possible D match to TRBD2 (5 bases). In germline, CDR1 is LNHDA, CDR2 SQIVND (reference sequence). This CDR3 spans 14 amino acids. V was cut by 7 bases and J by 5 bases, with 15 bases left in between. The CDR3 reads CASKGYLLDNEQFF. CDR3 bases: TGTGCCAGTAAAGGTTACCTACTAGACAATGAGCAGTTCTTC.

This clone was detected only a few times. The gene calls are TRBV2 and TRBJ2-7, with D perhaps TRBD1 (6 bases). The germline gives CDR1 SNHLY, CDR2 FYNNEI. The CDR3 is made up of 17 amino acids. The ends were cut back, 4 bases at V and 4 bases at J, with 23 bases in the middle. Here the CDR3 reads CASSGRTVGFFPYEQYF. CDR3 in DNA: TGTGCCAGCAGTGGCCGGACAGTAGGGTTTTTCCCGTACGAGCAGTACTTC.

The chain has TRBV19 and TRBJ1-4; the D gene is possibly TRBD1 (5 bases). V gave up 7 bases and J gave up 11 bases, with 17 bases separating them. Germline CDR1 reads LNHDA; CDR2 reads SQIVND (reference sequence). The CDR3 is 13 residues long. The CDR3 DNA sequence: TGTGCCAGTAACAGGCAACCACGCGAGAAACTGTTTTTT. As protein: CASNRQPREKLFF.

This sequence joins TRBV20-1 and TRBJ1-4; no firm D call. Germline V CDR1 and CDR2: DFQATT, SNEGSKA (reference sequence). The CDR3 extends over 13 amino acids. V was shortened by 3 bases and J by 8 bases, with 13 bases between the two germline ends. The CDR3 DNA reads TGCAGTGCTAGTGACCCTATGAACGAAAAACTGTTTTTT. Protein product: CSASDPMNEKLFF.

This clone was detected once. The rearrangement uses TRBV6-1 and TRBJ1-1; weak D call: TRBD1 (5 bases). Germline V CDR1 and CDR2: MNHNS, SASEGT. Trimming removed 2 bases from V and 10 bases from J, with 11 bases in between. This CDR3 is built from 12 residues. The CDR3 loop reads CASSETNRPAFF. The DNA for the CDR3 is TGTGCCAGCAGTGAAACGAACAGGCCAGCTTTCTTT.

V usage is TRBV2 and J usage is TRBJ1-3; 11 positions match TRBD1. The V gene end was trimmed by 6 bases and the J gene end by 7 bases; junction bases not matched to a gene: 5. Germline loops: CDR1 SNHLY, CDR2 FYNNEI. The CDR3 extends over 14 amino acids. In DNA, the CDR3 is TGTGCCAGCAGGGACAGGGGGCTCGGCAACACCATATATTTT. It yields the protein CASRDRGLGNTIYF.

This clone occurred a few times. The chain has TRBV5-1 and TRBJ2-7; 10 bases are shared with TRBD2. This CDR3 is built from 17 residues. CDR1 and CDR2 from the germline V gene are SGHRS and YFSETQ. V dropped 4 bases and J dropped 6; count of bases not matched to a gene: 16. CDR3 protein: CASSLGQFSGRYVEQYF. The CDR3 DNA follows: TGCGCCAGCAGCCTCGGACAATTTAGCGGGAGGTATGTCGAGCAGTACTTC. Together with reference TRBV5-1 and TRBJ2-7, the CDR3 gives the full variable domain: KAGVTQTPRYLIKTRGQQVTLSCSPISGHRSVSWYQQTPGQGLQFLFEYFSETQRNKGNFPGRFSGRQFSNSRSEMNVSTLELGDSALYLCASSLGQFSGRYVEQYFGPGTRLTVT.

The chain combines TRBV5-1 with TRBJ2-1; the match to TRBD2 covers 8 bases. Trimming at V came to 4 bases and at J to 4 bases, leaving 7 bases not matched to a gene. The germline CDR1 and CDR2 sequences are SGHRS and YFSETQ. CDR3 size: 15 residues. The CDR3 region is CASSQTSANYNEQFF. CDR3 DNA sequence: TGCGCCAGCAGCCAGACTAGCGCCAATTACAATGAGCAGTTCTTC. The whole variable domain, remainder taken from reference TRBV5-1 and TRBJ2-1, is KAGVTQTPRYLIKTRGQQVTLSCSPISGHRSVSWYQQTPGQGLQFLFEYFSETQRNKGNFPGRFSGRQFSNSRSEMNVSTLELGDSALYLCASSQTSANYNEQFFGPGTRLTVL.

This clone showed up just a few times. The CDR3 DNA reads as TGTGCCAGCAGCTTAGTGGCTAGCGGGAGCCCAGATACGCAGTATTTT. Translated: CASSLVASGSPDTQYF. V is TRBV7-2 and J is TRBJ2-3; TRBD2 matches at 10 bases. Germline lookup yields CDR1 SGHTA and CDR2 FQGNSA. This CDR3 spans 16 amino acids. The V and J ends lost 1 base and 4 bases, in that order; junction bases with no gene match: 5.

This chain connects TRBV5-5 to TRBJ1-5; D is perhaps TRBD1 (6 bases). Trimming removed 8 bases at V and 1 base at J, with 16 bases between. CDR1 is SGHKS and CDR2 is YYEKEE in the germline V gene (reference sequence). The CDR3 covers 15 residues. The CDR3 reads CASSVQGLSNQPQHF. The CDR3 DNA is TGTGCCAGTTCGGTTCAGGGGTTAAGCAATCAGCCCCAGCATTTT.

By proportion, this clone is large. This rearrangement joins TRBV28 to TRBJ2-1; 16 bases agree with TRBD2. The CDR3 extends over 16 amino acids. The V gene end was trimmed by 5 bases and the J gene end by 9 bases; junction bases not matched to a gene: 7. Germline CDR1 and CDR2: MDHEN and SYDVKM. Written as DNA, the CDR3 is TGTGCCAGCAGTCCAGGGACTAGCGGGAGGGCCGCTGAGCAGTTCTTC. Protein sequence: CASSPGTSGRAAEQFF.

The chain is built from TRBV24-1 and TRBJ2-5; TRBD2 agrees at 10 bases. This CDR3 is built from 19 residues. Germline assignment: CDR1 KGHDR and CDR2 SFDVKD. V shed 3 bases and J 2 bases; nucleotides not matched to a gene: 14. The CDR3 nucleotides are TGTGCCACCAGTGATGCTAGCGGGAGAGTTGGAGACGTACAAGAGACCCAGTACTTC. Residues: CATSDASGRVGDVQETQYF.

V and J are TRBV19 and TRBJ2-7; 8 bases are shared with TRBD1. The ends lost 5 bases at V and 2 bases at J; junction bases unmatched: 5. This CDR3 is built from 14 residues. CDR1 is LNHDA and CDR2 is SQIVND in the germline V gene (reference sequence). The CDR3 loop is CASSETGGTYEQYF. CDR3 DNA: TGTGCCAGTAGTGAAACAGGGGGAACCTACGAGCAGTACTTC.

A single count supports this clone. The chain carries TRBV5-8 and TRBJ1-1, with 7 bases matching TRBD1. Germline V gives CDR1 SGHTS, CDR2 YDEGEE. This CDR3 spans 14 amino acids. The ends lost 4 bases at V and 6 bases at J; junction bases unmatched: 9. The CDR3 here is CASSLDREVPEAFF. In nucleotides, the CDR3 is TGTGCCAGCAGCCTAGACAGGGAAGTCCCTGAAGCTTTCTTT.

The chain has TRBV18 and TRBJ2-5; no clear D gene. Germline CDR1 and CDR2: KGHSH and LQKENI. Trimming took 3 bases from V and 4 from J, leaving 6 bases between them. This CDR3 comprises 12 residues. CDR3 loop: CASSPASETQYF. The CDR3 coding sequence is TGTGCCAGCTCACCGGCCTCAGAGACCCAGTACTTC. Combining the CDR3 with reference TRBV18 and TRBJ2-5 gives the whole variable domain NAGVMQNPRHLVRRRGQEARLRCSPMKGHSHVYWYRQLPEEGLKFMVYLQKENIIDESGMPKERFSAEFPKEGPSILRIQQVVRGDSAAYFCASSPASETQYFGPGTRLLVL.